The clone carrying this TCR beta chain turned up a few times. Its antigen is undetermined. The making of cDNA relied on 5'RACE with 10-nucleotide random UMIs. TCRdb recomputed calls from the 5' RACE reads with MiXCR, one row per CDR3 protein. The table lists nearly 60,000 distinct CDR3 sequences, 3% to 4% of them singletons. This entry is derived from a study of neurological immune-mediated disorders. The CDR3 runs to 15 residues. V was clipped by 0 bases and J by 8 bases, with 14 bases between them. CDR1 and CDR2 from the germline V gene are SNHLY and FYNNEI. Study outcomes and limitations: Neither clinical nor MRI features showed any association with the multiple sclerosis repertoire cluster, and the authors stated that larger cohorts are needed.

This clonotype originated in a woman younger than 45 with multiple sclerosis. The chain uses TRBV2 and TRBJ2-1; D might be TRBD1 (6 bases). Input material: PBMCs. CDR3 coding DNA: TGTGCCAGCAGTGAAGCGCTTCTAGAGGGGGATGAGCAGTTCTTC. Its protein is CASSEALLEGDEQFF.